This passage covers 5 T cell receptor beta chains from one sample sequenced in a study of T cell responses to AZD1222 COVID-19 vaccine. Repertoires were generated with immunoSEQ multiplex PCR, while TCRdb's copy carries only in-frame clones and drops some. The sample includes about 69,000 clones, 83% of them seen just once. Sequences were derived from peripheral blood, sampled 28 days after the second AZD1222 dose. These receptors originate from an adult who received the AZD1222 COVID-19 vaccine.

The DNA of the CDR3 is TGTGCCAGCAGCCCTACAAACACCGGGGAGCTGTTTTTT. Amino acid sequence: CASSPTNTGELFF. The chain couples TRBV3-1 (or the pseudogene TRBV3-2) to TRBJ2-2; D gene uncertain. The CDR3 is 13 residues long. Per the germline V gene, CDR1 is LGHDT and CDR2 is YNNKEL (reference sequence). The V end was cut by 4 bases, the J end by 2 bases, with 5 bases between.

The chain recombines TRBV1 with TRBJ2-5; the table's TRBD2 call for D was not verified on the DNA. TRBV1 corresponds to a pseudogene. CDR3 length: 17 residues. The CDR3 region has the DNA TGCACCAGCAGCGGTGGACTAGCGGGGGTCTTTCGAGAGACCCAGTACTTC. Protein: CTSSGGLAGVFRETQYF.

The chain is built from TRBV3-1 (or the pseudogene TRBV3-2) and TRBJ1-3, with no clear D. Trimming shortened V by 4 bases and J by 1 base, and 20 bases separated the two germline ends. There are 18 residues in the CDR3. Germline CDR1 reads LGHDT; CDR2 reads YNNKEL (reference sequence). CDR3 in DNA: TGTGCCAGCAGCCGCCCACGGGATTTAGTAAGATCTGGAAACACCATATATTTT. It specifies CASSRPRDLVRSGNTIYF.

The V and J genes are TRBV3-1 (or the pseudogene TRBV3-2) and TRBJ2-7, with 9 bases identical to TRBD2. The germline V gene encodes CDR1 LGHDT and CDR2 YNNKEL (reference sequence). The CDR3 extends over 14 amino acids. Losses at the gene ends were 5 bases for V and 4 bases for J; bases not matched to a gene: 6. Here the CDR3 reads CASSYASGIYEQYF. The CDR3 DNA reads as TGTGCCAGCAGCTACGCTAGCGGGATATACGAGCAGTACTTC.

The chain combines TRBV7-9 with TRBJ2-3; no definite D call. The CDR3 has 13 amino acids. Germline CDR1 SEHNR, CDR2 FQNEAQ (reference sequence). The ends were cut back, 5 bases at V and 2 bases at J, with 8 bases in the middle. The CDR3 is CASSVDNTDTQYF. Here the CDR3 DNA reads TGTGCCAGCAGCGTCGATAACACAGATACGCAGTATTTT.